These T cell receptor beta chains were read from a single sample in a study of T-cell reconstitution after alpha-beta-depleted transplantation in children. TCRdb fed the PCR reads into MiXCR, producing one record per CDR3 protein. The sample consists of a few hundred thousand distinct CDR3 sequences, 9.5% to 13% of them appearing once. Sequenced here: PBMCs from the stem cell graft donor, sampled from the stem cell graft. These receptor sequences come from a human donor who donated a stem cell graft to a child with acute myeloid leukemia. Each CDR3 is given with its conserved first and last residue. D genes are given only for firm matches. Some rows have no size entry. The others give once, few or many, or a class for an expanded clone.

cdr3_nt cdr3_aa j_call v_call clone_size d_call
TGTGCCACCAGCAGAGACCGGGTAGGCACAGATACGCAGTATTTT CATSRDRVGTDTQYF TRBJ2-3 TRBV15 few NA
TGTGCCAGCAGTGAGGGGGGACGGAGGGGAGAGACCCAGTACTTC CASSEGGRRGETQYF TRBJ2-5 TRBV2 NA NA
TGCGCCAGCAGCCCCCAAGGTGGGGCAGGTGGCACAGATACGCAGTATTTT CASSPQGGAGGTDTQYF TRBJ2-3 TRBV5-1 NA NA
TGTGCCAGCAGCGGGGCAGGGGCCAACGTCCTGACTTTC CASSGAGANVLTF TRBJ2-6 TRBV5-6 many NA
TGTGCCATCAGCCTTAGCGGGGGTAGCACAGATACGCAGTATTTT CAISLSGGSTDTQYF TRBJ2-3 TRBV10-3 NA TRBD2
TGCGCCAGCAGTGAAGGGTTCGGGACTGAAGCTTTCTTT CASSEGFGTEAFF TRBJ1-1 TRBV10-2 few NA
TGCGCCAGCAGTGATTCAGGTCTCGTCTATGGCTACACCTTC CASSDSGLVYGYTF TRBJ1-2 TRBV10-2 NA NA
TGCAGTGCTAGTCTCCAGAACTATGGCTACACCTTC CSASLQNYGYTF TRBJ1-2 TRBV20-1 few NA
TGTGCCAGCAGCCACCGCCAGCTTTTAGGAAACCCCATATATTTT CASSHRQLLGNPIYF TRBJ1-3 TRBV7-9 NA NA
TGCGCCAGCCGGGCGGGACAGGGAATTTATGAGCAGTTCTTC CASRAGQGIYEQFF TRBJ2-1 TRBV4-1 many TRBD1
TGTGCCTGCGCACGAAAGCTCACAGATACGCAGTATTTT CACARKLTDTQYF TRBJ2-3 TRBV30 NA NA
TGCAGTGCTAGAGATTGGGGGGGCACAGATACGCAGTATTTT CSARDWGGTDTQYF TRBJ2-3 TRBV20-1 NA NA
TGCGCCAGCAGTCAATCGCTTTATCTCCGTTCCGAGCAGTACTTC CASSQSLYLRSEQYF TRBJ2-7 TRBV23-1 NA NA
TGTGCCAGCAGCCCTATAGCGGGGGGTCACACAGATACGCAGTATTTT CASSPIAGGHTDTQYF TRBJ2-3 TRBV9 few TRBD2
TGCAGTGCTAGAGACGAGCGGGGGGTCCAAGAGACCCAGTACTTC CSARDERGVQETQYF TRBJ2-5 TRBV20-1 once TRBD2
TGCAGCGTCGACTCATTCGACGTCAGGACCCAGTACTTC CSVDSFDVRTQYF TRBJ2-5 TRBV29-1 few NA
TGCGCCAGCAGTTCCCTTCAGGGATGGAACACTGAAGCTTTCTTT CASSSLQGWNTEAFF TRBJ1-1 TRBV5-1 NA NA
TGTGCCAGCAGTTCCCGGCGCCACGTCATGTACTACGAGCAGTACTTC CASSSRRHVMYYEQYF TRBJ2-7 TRBV12-3/TRBV12-4 NA NA
TGCAGTGCTTCATCAAGGGGAAAACTGTTTTTT CSASSRGKLFF TRBJ1-4 TRBV20-1 many NA
TGTGCCAGCAGTGACCGGGACAACAATGAGCAGTTCTTC CASSDRDNNEQFF TRBJ2-1 TRBV6-4 many NA
TGCAGTGCTAGCTCCCAGTTCAAGGCCACCGGGGAGCTGTTTTTT CSASSQFKATGELFF TRBJ2-2 TRBV20-1 many NA
TGCAGTGCTAGAGATCGAGTGTTCGGGGGTTCCATTCAGTACTTC CSARDRVFGGSIQYF TRBJ2-4 TRBV20-1 few NA
TGTGCCAGCCACAGGGGGCCCCAAGAGACCCAGTACTTC CASHRGPQETQYF TRBJ2-5 TRBV7-2 few TRBD1
TGTGCCAGCAGCCGAGGGACAAAACGCACAGATACGCAGTATTTT CASSRGTKRTDTQYF TRBJ2-3 TRBV6-5 few NA
TGTGCCAGCAGCTTAAGGAACAGGGGCCATGAAGCTTTCTTT CASSLRNRGHEAFF TRBJ1-1 TRBV11-2 NA TRBD1
TGTGCCAGCAGCAGACCTGGACAGGCAACTAATGAAAAACTGTTTTTT CASSRPGQATNEKLFF TRBJ1-4 TRBV9 NA TRBD1
TGCGCCAGCAGCTTGGATACTTTAGGGCAGTTCTTC CASSLDTLGQFF TRBJ2-1 TRBV5-1 few NA
TGCAGTGCTACGACAGGGGTGGCTGAAGCTTTCTTT CSATTGVAEAFF TRBJ1-1 TRBV20-1 once TRBD1
TGTGCCATCAGTGGCCAGGGGAACCCGGTCACAGATACGCAGTATTTT CAISGQGNPVTDTQYF TRBJ2-3 TRBV10-3 few NA
TGCGCCAGCAGCTTGACAGGCCACGAGCAGTACTTC CASSLTGHEQYF TRBJ2-7 TRBV5-1 NA NA
TGTGCCAGCAGCTTTGGCGGGGGGGCGTTCGAGACCCAGTACTTC CASSFGGGAFETQYF TRBJ2-5 TRBV7-9 NA TRBD2
TGTGCCAGCACCGACAGGGGAAGCTCCTACGAGCAGTACTTC CASTDRGSSYEQYF TRBJ2-7 TRBV7-2 NA TRBD1
TGCAGTGCTAGAGTGGGGGGTAATCAGCCCCAGCATTTT CSARVGGNQPQHF TRBJ1-5 TRBV20-1 many NA
TGCGCCAGCAGCCAAAACGTAGCGGGCGACCCCTACGAGCAGTACTTC CASSQNVAGDPYEQYF TRBJ2-7 TRBV4-1 NA TRBD2
TGCGCCAGCAGCACAGTACAGACCTACAATGAGCAGTTCTTC CASSTVQTYNEQFF TRBJ2-1 TRBV5-1 NA NA
TGCGCCAGCAGCCCCGAAATTGACGGCAGCTCCTATAATTCACCCCTCCACTTT CASSPEIDGSSYNSPLHF TRBJ1-6 TRBV4-3 few NA
TGTGCCAGCAGCCCGGACCGTTACTACACCTTC CASSPDRYYTF TRBJ1-2 TRBV5-5 few NA
TGTGCCAGCAGTTGGACAGGGGGACCAGAGACCCAGTACTTC CASSWTGGPETQYF TRBJ2-5 TRBV12-3/TRBV12-4 few TRBD1
TGTGCCATCAGTGTTTCCAGGGGCCGGGACAGGGTTCACACCGGGGAGCTGTTTTTT CAISVSRGRDRVHTGELFF TRBJ2-2 TRBV10-3 NA TRBD1
TGTGCCAGCAGTGATAGGGCGGGATCGAGAGGGGATGAGCAGTTCTTC CASSDRAGSRGDEQFF TRBJ2-1 TRBV6-1 few NA
TGCGCCAGCAGCTTGCGGGGTGTCGAGGGGGCAGATACGCAGTATTTT CASSLRGVEGADTQYF TRBJ2-3 TRBV5-1 many NA
TGCAGTGCTAGGATAGCGGGAGTGAGTGATACGCAGTATTTT CSARIAGVSDTQYF TRBJ2-3 TRBV20-1 NA TRBD2
TGTGCCACCAGCAGAGCTTCTGACAGGGGCTCTGACGAGCAGTACTTC CATSRASDRGSDEQYF TRBJ2-7 TRBV15 few TRBD1
TGCGCCAGCAGCCCAGGGGTCTTGGGCACTGAAGCTTTCTTT CASSPGVLGTEAFF TRBJ1-1 TRBV5-1 many NA
TGTGCCTGGAGTGACTCCTACAATGAGCAGTTCTTC CAWSDSYNEQFF TRBJ2-1 TRBV30 many NA
TGTGCCAGCACCCCATCGGGGCAGATCAACTATGGCTACACCTTC CASTPSGQINYGYTF TRBJ1-2 TRBV27 NA NA
TGTGCCAGCAGCTTCCGATCGACAGGGGGCTCCGGGGAGCTGTTTTTT CASSFRSTGGSGELFF TRBJ2-2 TRBV7-8 many TRBD1
TGTGCCACCAGCAGAGACCCTCTGGGCACAATGAACGAGCAGTACTTC CATSRDPLGTMNEQYF TRBJ2-7 TRBV15 NA NA
TGTGCCAGCGGAAAGTTTGTGGGCGGAGGCTATGGCTACACCTTC CASGKFVGGGYGYTF TRBJ1-2 TRBV12-3/TRBV12-4 few NA
TGTGCCACCAGCAGGGCAATGACAGGGGGTTACAATGAGCAGTTCTTC CATSRAMTGGYNEQFF TRBJ2-1 TRBV15 NA TRBD1